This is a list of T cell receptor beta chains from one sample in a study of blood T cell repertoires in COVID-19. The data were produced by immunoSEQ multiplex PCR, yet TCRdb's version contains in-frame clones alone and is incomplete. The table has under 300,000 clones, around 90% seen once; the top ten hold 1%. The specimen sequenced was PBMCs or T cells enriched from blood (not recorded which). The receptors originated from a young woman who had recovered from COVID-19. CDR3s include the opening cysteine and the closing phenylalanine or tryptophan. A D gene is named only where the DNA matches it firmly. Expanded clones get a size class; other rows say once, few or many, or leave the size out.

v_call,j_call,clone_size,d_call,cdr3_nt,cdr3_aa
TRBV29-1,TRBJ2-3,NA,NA,TGCAGCGTTACCGGGGACACAGATACGCAGTATTTT,CSVTGDTDTQYF
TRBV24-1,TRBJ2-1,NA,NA,TGTGCCACCAGGCCCGGGGTGGGAAGCTCCTACAATGAGCAGTTCTTC,CATRPGVGSSYNEQFF
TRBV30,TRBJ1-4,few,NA,TGTGCCTGGAGCGAACGGGGTGAAAAACTGTTTTTT,CAWSERGEKLFF
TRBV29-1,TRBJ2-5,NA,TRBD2,TGCAGGAGACTAGCGGTTCGACAGCAAGAGACCCAGTACTTC,CRRLAVRQQETQYF
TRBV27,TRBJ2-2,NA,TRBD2,TGTGCCAGCATGCCTAGCGGGGCGGGGGGCACCGGGGAGCTGTTTTTT,CASMPSGAGGTGELFF
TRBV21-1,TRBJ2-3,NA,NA,TGTGCCGCCAGAGACAGGGGTAGTACAGATACGCAGTATTTT,CAARDRGSTDTQYF
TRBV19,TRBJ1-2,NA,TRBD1,TGTGCCAGTAGTGCTCGGACAGGGAACGGCTACACCTTC,CASSARTGNGYTF
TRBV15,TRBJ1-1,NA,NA,TGTGCCACCAGCAGAGTTAGAATAAACACTGAAGCTTTCTTT,CATSRVRINTEAFF
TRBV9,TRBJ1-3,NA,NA,TGTGCCAGCCGTTCTGGAAACACCATATATTTT,CASRSGNTIYF
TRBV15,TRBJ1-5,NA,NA,TGTGCCACCAGCAGAGAGCGAACCCCCCAGCCCCAGCATTTT,CATSRERTPQPQHF
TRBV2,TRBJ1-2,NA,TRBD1,TGTGCCAGCAGAGGGACAGGGCTCGGCTATGGCTACACCTTC,CASRGTGLGYGYTF
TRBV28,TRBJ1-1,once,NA,TGTGCCAGCAGTGAGACCGGGACACAGAACACTGAAGCTTTCTTT,CASSETGTQNTEAFF
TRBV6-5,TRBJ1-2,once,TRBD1,TGTGCCTCCTCCCCCGCAGGGACAGGGATATATGGCTACACCTTC,CASSPAGTGIYGYTF
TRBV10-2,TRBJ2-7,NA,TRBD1,TGCGCCAGCAGTCTGGGACAGCTCCTTCCCCCCTACGAGCAGTACTTC,CASSLGQLLPPYEQYF
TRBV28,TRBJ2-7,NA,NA,TGTGCCAGCAGTTTACTTTTGGCCGAGCAGTACTTC,CASSLLLAEQYF
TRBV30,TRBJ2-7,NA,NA,TGTGCCTGGAGTATTAGCGGTTACGAGCAGTACTTC,CAWSISGYEQYF
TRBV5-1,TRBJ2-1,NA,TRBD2,TGCGCCAGCAGCTTGGACCTAGCGGGGGGGCCTTGGAATGAGCAGTTCTTC,CASSLDLAGGPWNEQFF
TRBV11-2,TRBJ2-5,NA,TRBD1,TGTGCCAGCCACACCGGGACAGGGACCTATAGCCGGAAAGAGACCCAGTACTTC,CASHTGTGTYSRKETQYF
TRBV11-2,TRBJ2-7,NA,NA,TGTGCCAGCAGCTTAGGGCACTACGAGCAGTACTTC,CASSLGHYEQYF
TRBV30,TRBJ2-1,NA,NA,TGTGCCTGGAGTGGGCCGGGAGAGCAGTTCTTC,CAWSGPGEQFF
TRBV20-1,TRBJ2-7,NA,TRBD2,TGCAGTGCTAGTTTACTAGCGGGATCCTACGAGCAGTACTTC,CSASLLAGSYEQYF
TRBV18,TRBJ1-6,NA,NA,TGTGCCAGCTCACCCGGGGGGAAGGACTCACCCCTCCACTTT,CASSPGGKDSPLHF
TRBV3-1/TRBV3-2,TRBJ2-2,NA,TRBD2,TGTGCCAGCAGCCAAGATAGCGGGGTTTACACCGGGGAGCTGTTTTTT,CASSQDSGVYTGELFF
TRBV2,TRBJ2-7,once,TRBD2,TGTGCCAGCAGCATAGCGGGCTCCTACGAGCAGTACTTC,CASSIAGSYEQYF
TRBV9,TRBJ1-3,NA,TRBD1,TGTGCCAGCGGCCGTCCCGGGACAGGTCCGAGCTCTGGAAACACCATATATTTT,CASGRPGTGPSSGNTIYF
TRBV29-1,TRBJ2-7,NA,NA,TGCAGCGTTAAGGACAGCCCTCTGGGGTCCTACGAGCAGTACTTC,CSVKDSPLGSYEQYF
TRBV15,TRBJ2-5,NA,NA,TGTGCCACCAGCAGAGATGGCAGGGCAACCCAGTACTTC,CATSRDGRATQYF
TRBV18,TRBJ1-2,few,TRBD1,TGTGCCAGCTCCCCAACTGACAGGGGGCTTTACGGCTACACCTTC,CASSPTDRGLYGYTF
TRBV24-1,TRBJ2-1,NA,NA,TGTGCCACCAGTGATCCCAGCGCCAGGGGGGACCTCTACAATGAGCAGTTCTTC,CATSDPSARGDLYNEQFF
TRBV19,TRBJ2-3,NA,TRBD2,TGTGCCAGTAGTATAGTGAAATTAACTCGTCGGGGGGGGAGTACGCAGTATTTT,CASSIVKLTRRGGSTQYF
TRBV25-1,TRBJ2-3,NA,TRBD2,TGTGCCAGCAGTGACCCAACTAGCGGCAGCACAGATACGCAGTATTTT,CASSDPTSGSTDTQYF
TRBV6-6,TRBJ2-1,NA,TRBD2,TGTGCCAGCAGTTACACTAGCGGGGGGCTAAATGAGCAGTTCTTC,CASSYTSGGLNEQFF
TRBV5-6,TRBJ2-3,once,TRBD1,TGTGCCAGCAGCACCGGGACAGGGGCCCGGGATACGCAGTATTTT,CASSTGTGARDTQYF
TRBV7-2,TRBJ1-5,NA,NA,TGTGCCAGCAGTCCCACAGGAGGGAGCAATCAGCCCCAGCATTTT,CASSPTGGSNQPQHF
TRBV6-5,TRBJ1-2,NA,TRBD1,TGTGCCAGCAGTTGGACAGGGGGGAGGGGCTACACCTTC,CASSWTGGRGYTF
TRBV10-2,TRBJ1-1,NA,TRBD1,TGCGCCAGCGGGACAGTCCGCCACGAAGCTTTCTTT,CASGTVRHEAFF
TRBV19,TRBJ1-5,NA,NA,TGTGCCAGTAAACTGACAGGCCCCGATCCCAATCAGCCCCAGCATTTT,CASKLTGPDPNQPQHF
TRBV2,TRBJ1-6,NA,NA,TGTGCCAGCAGTGAGGGGACAACCTATAATTCACCCCTCCACTTT,CASSEGTTYNSPLHF
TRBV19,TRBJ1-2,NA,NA,TGTGCCAGTAGTATAGATCCTGCGGGGGCAACGGCTAACTATGGCTACACCTTC,CASSIDPAGATANYGYTF
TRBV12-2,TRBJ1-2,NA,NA,TGTGCAAGTCGCGTACAGGGGGTGAGTAACTATGGCTACACCTTC,CASRVQGVSNYGYTF
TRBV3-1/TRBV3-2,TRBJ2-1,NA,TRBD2,TGTGCCAGCAGCCATCCTACCATGGGCGGGGGGGCATGGTACAATGAGCAGTTCTTC,CASSHPTMGGGAWYNEQFF
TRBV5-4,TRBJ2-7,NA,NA,TGTGCCAGCAGCTTGGTAGGACAGCACGAGCAGTACTTC,CASSLVGQHEQYF
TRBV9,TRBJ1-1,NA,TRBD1,TGTGCCAGCAGCCCCCGGGACAGGAACACTGAAGCTTTCTTT,CASSPRDRNTEAFF
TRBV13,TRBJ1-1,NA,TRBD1,TGTGCCAGCAGCCCCCAGACAGGGATGAACACTGAAGCTTTCTTT,CASSPQTGMNTEAFF
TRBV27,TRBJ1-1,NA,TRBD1,TGTGCCAGCAGCCTGGGACAGGGTGGTGCTGAAGCTTTCTTT,CASSLGQGGAEAFF
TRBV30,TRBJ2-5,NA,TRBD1,TGTGCCTGGAGCCCAGCTTTAGGGGGCAAAGAGACCCAGTACTTC,CAWSPALGGKETQYF
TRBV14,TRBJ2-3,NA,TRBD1,TGTGCCAGCAGCCAAACTATAGGGACAGGGAGCACAGATACGCAGTATTTT,CASSQTIGTGSTDTQYF
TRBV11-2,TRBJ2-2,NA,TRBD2,TGTGCCAGCAGTTTACTAGCGACCGGGGAGCTGTTTTTT,CASSLLATGELFF
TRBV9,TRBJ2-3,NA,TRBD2,TGTGCCAGCAGCGTTAGCGGGGTCGTACCAGATACGCAGTATTTT,CASSVSGVVPDTQYF
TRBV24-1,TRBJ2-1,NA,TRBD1,TGTGCCACCGGGGACAGGGAACCTTTAATGAAGCAGTTCTTC,CATGDREPLMKQFF
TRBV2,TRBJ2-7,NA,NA,TGTGCCAGCAGTGAAGCGCGGGACGGAGGCTACGAGCAGTACTTC,CASSEARDGGYEQYF
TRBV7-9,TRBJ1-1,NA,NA,TGTGCCAGCAGCTTAGTGAGGTTTGAGTCCGACCCCCAGAAGACTGAAGCTTTCTTT,CASSLVRFESDPQKTEAFF
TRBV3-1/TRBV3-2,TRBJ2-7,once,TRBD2,TGTGCCAGCAGCCGGTTCAGAGCGGGAGACCCTTACGAGCAGTACTTC,CASSRFRAGDPYEQYF
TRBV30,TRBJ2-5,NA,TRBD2,TGTGCCTGGACTAGCGGGGAGACCCAGTACTTC,CAWTSGETQYF
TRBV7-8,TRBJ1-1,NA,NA,TGTGCCAGCAGCTTAGACGCGGTTGGAACCCCTGAAGCTTTCTTT,CASSLDAVGTPEAFF